The next 3 T cell receptor beta chains were all read from a single sample in a study of cytomegalovirus exposure and HLA in healthy donors. Amplification used 60 Vbeta primers and 13 Jbeta primers. The assay was immunoSEQ multiplex PCR, and TCRdb's table has in-frame clones only and misses some. The sample has 40,000 or so clones; approximately 90% are singletons. Sequencing used PBMCs. The receptors were sampled from a woman between 18 and 30 years old in good health and CMV-seronegative.

The V call is TRBV7-9, the J call TRBJ2-3; possible D gene TRBD2, 5 bases. Per the germline V gene, CDR1 is SEHNR and CDR2 is FQNEAQ (reference sequence). With 4 bases removed from V and 3 bases from J, the gap between germline ends came to 17 bases. The CDR3 consists of 16 residues. The CDR3 here is CASSSRGSRATDTQYF. In DNA form, the CDR3 reads TGTGCCAGCAGCTCTAGAGGGTCTAGAGCGACAGATACGCAGTATTTT.

CDR3 region: CASSLARSGGNQPQHF. The DNA of the CDR3 is TGTGCCAGCAGCTTAGCCCGCTCCGGTGGCAATCAGCCCCAGCATTTT. V is TRBV7-9 and J is TRBJ1-5; D remains unclear. This CDR3 is built from 16 residues. Trimming stripped 0 bases from V and 2 bases from J, with 11 bases between. CDR1 is SEHNR and CDR2 is FQNEAQ in the germline V gene (reference sequence).

In regard to this clone: At one end the junction does not follow the germline gene, possibly because of a read error. J is TRBJ2-7 and V is TRBV7-9; D is unclear. The length of the CDR3 is 11 residues. CDR1 and CDR2 from the germline V gene are SEHNR and FQNEAQ (reference sequence). CDR3 protein: CSSSQSSEQYF. CDR3 sequence (DNA): TGTTCCAGCAGCCAATCTAGCGAGCAGTACTTC.